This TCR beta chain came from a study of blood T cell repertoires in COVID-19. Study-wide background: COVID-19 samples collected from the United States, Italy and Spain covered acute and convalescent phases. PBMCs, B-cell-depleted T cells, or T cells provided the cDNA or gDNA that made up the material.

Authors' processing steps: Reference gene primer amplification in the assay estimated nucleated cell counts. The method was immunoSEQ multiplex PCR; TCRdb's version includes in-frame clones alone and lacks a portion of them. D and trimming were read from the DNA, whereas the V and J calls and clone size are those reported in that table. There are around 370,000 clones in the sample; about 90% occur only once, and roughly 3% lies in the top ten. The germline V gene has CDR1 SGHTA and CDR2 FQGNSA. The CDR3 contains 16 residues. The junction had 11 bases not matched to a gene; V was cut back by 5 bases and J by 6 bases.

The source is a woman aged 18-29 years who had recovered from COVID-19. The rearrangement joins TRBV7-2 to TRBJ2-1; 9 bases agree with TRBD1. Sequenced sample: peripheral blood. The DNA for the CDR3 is TGTGCCAGCAGCCCAACTTCGGGACAGGGTTCCAATGAGCAGTTCTTC. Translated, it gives CASSPTSGQGSNEQFF.